This T cell receptor beta chain was obtained from a study of CD8+CD57+ T cells in acquired aplastic anemia. Whole-study results and caveats: Found in both controls and patients were around 30 CD8+ CDR3 sequences.

Details on this clonotype: Its antigen is not identified.

It was genomic DNA that served as the template for profiling TCR beta VDJ and CDR3. MiXCR, run by TCRdb on the reads, gives a single entry per CDR3 protein. The table includes some 140,000 distinct CDR3 sequences, less than 60% detected once. CD8+CD57+ cell expansion had been shown by flow cytometry in patients chosen for sequencing. Severe acquired aplastic anemia was diagnosed in all patients. Among the patients, none had received any therapy at the time of blood sampling. The length of the CDR3 is 13 residues. The J segment lost 3 bases and the V segment lost 6 bases, leaving 2 bases of the junction unmatched. Germline CDR1 and CDR2: SQVTM and ANQGSEA.

The rearrangement joins TRBV29-1 to TRBJ2-7, with TRBD2 identical over 13 bases. Sequences were obtained from sorted CD4+, CD8+, or CD8+CD57+ T cells (not recorded which) from PBMCs. The receptor was isolated from a human donor with aplastic anemia. CDR3 coding DNA: TGCAGCGTGAGGACTAGCGGGAGCTACGAGCAGTACTTC. Translating gives CSVRTSGSYEQYF.